These T cell receptor beta chains were read from a single sample in a study of neurological immune-mediated disorders. MiXCR, run by TCRdb on the 5' RACE reads, gives a single entry per CDR3 protein. The top ten hold approximately 1.2% of the sample, which has roughly 71,000 distinct CDR3 sequences, 3.9% seen once. What was sequenced was PBMCs. The source is a man under 40 with multiple sclerosis. CDR3s include the opening cysteine and the closing phenylalanine or tryptophan.

>TRBJ2-2|TRBV5-1
CASSLIYANTGELFF
>TRBJ1-2|TRBV4-1
CASGHVGQAFRYTF
>TRBJ1-2|TRBV4-3
CASSQDGGIYGYTF
>TRBJ2-1|TRBV5-5
CASSQDNNEQFF
>TRBJ2-7|TRBV20-1
CSARALRTGVYEQYF
>TRBJ2-2|TRBV5-1
CASSPTTGTGELFF
>TRBJ2-3|TRBV7-2
CASSSRTSGRTDTQYF
>TRBJ1-2|TRBV19
CASSIGQESYGYTF
>TRBJ2-3|TRBV6-4
CASSDGESDTQYF
>TRBJ1-5|TRBV3-1
CASSQEAHQPQNF
>TRBJ2-3|TRBV7-3
CASSLRTDGNTDTQYF
>TRBJ2-1|TRBV6-1
CASSPHGLRGLQFF
>TRBJ2-1|TRBV19
CASSRTGDNEQFF
>TRBJ2-1|TRBV6-2/TRBV6-3
CASSNEAPVASEQFF
>TRBJ1-3|TRBV4-1
CASSLTGSLSGNTIYF
>TRBJ2-7|TRBV6-5
CASSYSRQGDTYEQYF
>TRBJ2-2|TRBV20-1
CSAIRGQGAAGELFF
>TRBJ2-3|TRBV5-6
CASSLKTSGAYTDTQYF
>TRBJ2-1|TRBV12-3/TRBV12-4
CASSLRASPHNEQFF
>TRBJ1-4|TRBV5-1
CASSLDLDEKLFF
>TRBJ2-7|TRBV15
CASMETATYEQYF
>TRBJ1-6|TRBV20-1
CSAGDRGYPLNF
>TRBJ2-7|TRBV5-1
CASSLIGGANRYF
>TRBJ1-2|TRBV6-6
CATAEPGTGGYGYTF
>TRBJ2-2|TRBV2
CASSAWGPGELFF
>TRBJ1-5|TRBV2
CASRGQGNQPQHF
>TRBJ2-3|TRBV12-3/TRBV12-4
CASSNQGPDTQYF
>TRBJ2-2|TRBV5-1
CASSQGNTGELFF
>TRBJ2-3|TRBV10-2
CAGGVAGVSSTDTQYF
>TRBJ2-4|TRBV5-1
CASSPDSVPGNIQYF
>TRBJ2-3|TRBV9
CASSVEDGERDTQYF
>TRBJ2-1|TRBV20-1
CSASRGVPYNEQFF
>TRBJ2-1|TRBV7-6
CASTPNLGVSYNEQFF